Listed below are T cell receptor beta chains from one sample, sequenced in a study of a mutant IDH1 vaccine in newly diagnosed glioma. Antigens for these TCRs are unknown. Clones were read by immunoSEQ multiplex PCR, and TCRdb kept only the in-frame ones, dropping some. The data contain 40,000 to 45,000 clones, 75% to 85% of them singletons. The sequencing used PBMCs, collected from a glioma patient whose treatment included an IDH1 peptide vaccine. These receptors were obtained from a woman between 50 and 59 years old with glioma. Both conserved end residues are part of each CDR3. The order of the fields is J gene, V gene, clone size, D gene, CDR3 protein, CDR3 DNA. The D gene is left open where the match is weak. Where a row states a size, it is once, few, many or the class of an expanded clone; other rows omit it.

TRBJ2-7 TRBV25-1 - - CASSETSYYEQYF TGTGCCAGCAGTGAGACTAGTTACTACGAGCAGTACTTC
TRBJ2-3 TRBV5-1 - TRBD1 CASSFYRDRGLDTQYF TGCGCCAGCAGCTTCTACCGGGACAGGGGGCTGGATACGCAGTATTTT
TRBJ2-5 TRBV5-6 - TRBD1 CASSPTGGGGETQYF TGTGCCAGCTCCCCGACAGGGGGGGGCGGAGAGACCCAGTACTTC
TRBJ1-4 TRBV14 - - CASSQLAGTANEKLFF TGTGCCAGCAGCCAACTCGCCGGGACCGCTAATGAAAAACTGTTTTTT
TRBJ1-4 TRBV6-1 - - CASSVIATNEKLFF TGTGCCAGCAGCGTGATTGCAACTAATGAAAAACTGTTTTTT
TRBJ1-1 TRBV19 - - CASSMKGRSTEAFF TGTGCCAGTAGTATGAAGGGAAGGAGCACTGAAGCTTTCTTT
TRBJ1-1 TRBV19 - - CASRPDPGATEAFF TGTGCCAGTAGACCGGACCCGGGGGCCACTGAAGCTTTCTTT
TRBJ1-5 TRBV19 once - CASSIGWGSNQPQHF TGTGCCAGTAGTATAGGGTGGGGAAGCAATCAGCCCCAGCATTTT
TRBJ2-2 TRBV5-1 - - CASSTTLIRTGELFF TGCGCCAGCAGCACCACTCTCATCCGCACCGGGGAGCTGTTTTTT
TRBJ2-7 TRBV30 - TRBD1 CAWKRQGSPDEQYF TGTGCCTGGAAGCGACAGGGTTCACCCGACGAGCAGTACTTC
TRBJ1-1 TRBV4-3 - TRBD1 CASSQIDRDNTEAFF TGCGCCAGCAGCCAAATAGACAGGGATAACACTGAAGCTTTCTTT
TRBJ1-1 TRBV29-1 - - CSVGGRSTEAFF TGCAGCGTCGGGGGGAGAAGCACTGAAGCTTTCTTT
TRBJ1-1 TRBV6-1 - - CASSAGHMDTEAFF TGTGCCAGCAGTGCTGGACACATGGACACTGAAGCTTTCTTT
TRBJ1-5 TRBV27 - - CASSLGSNQPQHF TGTGCCAGCAGTTTAGGGAGCAATCAGCCCCAGCATTTT
TRBJ1-3 TRBV6-5 - - CASSTVLSGNTIYF TGTGCCAGCAGTACGGTTCTCTCTGGAAACACCATATATTTT
TRBJ2-6 TRBV6-1 - - CASSDLTHGANVLTF TGTGCCAGCAGTGATTTGACTCATGGGGCCAACGTCCTGACTTTC
TRBJ1-4 TRBV18 - - CASSPFSDSGGSANEKLFF TGTGCCAGCTCACCGTTTTCTGATTCGGGAGGATCTGCTAATGAAAAACTGTTTTTT
TRBJ1-2 TRBV9 - - CASGTVYGYTF TGTGCCAGCGGAACAGTCTATGGCTACACCTTC
TRBJ1-1 TRBV7-2 - - CASSLHMNTEAFF TGTGCCAGCAGCTTACACATGAACACTGAAGCTTTCTTT
TRBJ1-4 TRBV9 - TRBD1 CASSVVGQANEKLFF TGTGCCAGCAGCGTAGTGGGACAGGCTAATGAAAAACTGTTTTTT
TRBJ1-2 TRBV10-3 - - CAISRPGNYGYTF TGTGCCATCAGTAGGCCCGGAAACTATGGCTACACCTTC
TRBJ1-2 TRBV19 - - CASSSPATYGYTF TGTGCCAGTAGTAGTCCAGCGACCTATGGCTACACCTTC